The 21 T cell receptor beta chains listed next were all sequenced from one sample in a study of shared clonotypes between healthy human individuals. Produced via immunoSEQ multiplex PCR; TCRdb's table is partial and in-frame only. The table lists about 1.1 million clones, around 82% of them singletons. The sequenced sample consisted of memory CD4+ T cells from PBMCs. Sample subset: CD45RA-negative fraction. These receptors were collected from a man aged 18 to 30 in good health. Some clones in this sample may be carry-over from other donors' samples.

This chain links TRBV28 with TRBJ1-2; TRBD1 is a possible D gene (6 bases). The CDR3 spans 15 residues. V dropped 5 bases and J dropped 4 bases, with 17 bases sitting between them. Germline CDR1 and CDR2: MDHEN and SYDVKM. The CDR3 spells CASSRGGQLIYGYTF. As DNA, the CDR3 is TGTGCCAGCAGTCGAGGCGGACAGCTTATCTATGGCTACACCTTC.

J is TRBJ1-3 and V is TRBV4-2; D not certain. The V gene's germline CDR1 is LGHNA and CDR2 YNFKEQ. There are 16 residues in the CDR3. The ends were cut back, 0 bases at V and 0 bases at J, with 9 bases in the middle. This CDR3 is CASSQDTATSGNTIYF. The CDR3 nucleotides are TGTGCCAGCAGCCAAGATACGGCTACCTCTGGAAACACCATATATTTT.

A note on this clone: The junction and the germline gene differ at one end; a read error may be behind it. The CDR3 region has the DNA TGTGCCAGCAACTTAGGTCCTACAGCTATTGCGTCCGGGGAGCTGTTTTTT. It specifies CASNLGPTAIASGELFF. This sequence joins TRBV7-2 and TRBJ2-2, with unresolved D. Germline V gene data show CDR1 as SGHTA and CDR2 as FQGNSA. The CDR3 runs to 17 residues.

This clone was counted between two and nine times. This chain joins TRBV5-5 and TRBJ2-2; the D is unclear. The CDR3 is 14 amino acids. Germline CDR1 and CDR2: SGHKS and YYEKEE (reference sequence). V shed 2 bases and J shed 3 bases, with 8 bases lying between them. This CDR3 is CASSFSPHTGELFF. The CDR3 nucleotides are TGTGCCAGCAGCTTTTCTCCCCACACCGGGGAGCTGTTTTTT.

The chain joins TRBV5-1 to TRBJ2-1; 10 bases map to TRBD2. CDR1 SGHRS and CDR2 YFSETQ come from the germline V gene. Germline trimming cut 0 bases from V and 4 bases from J; bases unmatched to any gene: 4. The CDR3 is 16 amino acids. CDR3: CASSLASSGGYNEQFF. The CDR3 nucleotides are TGCGCCAGCAGCTTGGCCTCTAGCGGGGGTTACAATGAGCAGTTCTTC.

V and J are TRBV7-6 and TRBJ2-1; 9 positions agree with TRBD2. V dropped 4 bases and J dropped 4; count of bases not matched to a gene: 11. Looked up from germline, CDR1 is SGHVS and CDR2 is FNYEAQ. This CDR3 is built from 17 residues. CDR3 amino acids: CASSSGPPSGRYNEQFF. The CDR3 coding sequence is TGTGCCAGCAGCTCGGGGCCCCCCAGCGGGAGGTACAATGAGCAGTTCTTC.

Note on this clone: This specimen includes other DNA sequences encoding the same CDR3. The chain uses TRBV28 and TRBJ2-7; D is ambiguous. Germline lookup yields CDR1 MDHEN and CDR2 SYDVKM. The CDR3 sequence is 12 residues long. The V and J ends lost 2 bases and 0 bases respectively, with 2 bases between them. CDR3 sequence: CASSLGSYEQYF. In DNA, the CDR3 is TGTGCCAGCAGTTTAGGCTCCTACGAGCAGTACTTC.

The chain couples TRBV19 to TRBJ1-2; TRBD1 matches at 10 bases. V lost 7 bases, J lost 5 bases, and 7 bases stayed unmatched. Germline V gives CDR1 LNHDA, CDR2 SQIVND (reference sequence). This CDR3 has 14 amino acids. The CDR3 loop reads CASTRQGAFYGYTF. CDR3 DNA sequence: TGTGCCAGTACTCGACAGGGGGCGTTTTATGGCTACACCTTC.

This chain joins TRBV15 and TRBJ2-3; the match to TRBD2 covers 7 bases. Germline V lookup: CDR1 LNHNV, CDR2 YYDKDF (reference sequence). V dropped 4 bases and J dropped 6; count of bases not matched to a gene: 7. This CDR3 comprises 14 residues. The CDR3 DNA sequence: TGTGCCACCAGCACCCTACTAGCGTCCGATACGCAGTATTTT. Translation: CATSTLLASDTQYF.

This clone turned up a few times. At the DNA level, this CDR3 is encoded by other sequences in the same sample as well. The V call is TRBV5-4, the J call TRBJ2-3, with a possible D match to TRBD2 (5 bases). Trimming cost V 0 bases and J 0 bases, with 11 bases left between them. Germline loops: CDR1 SGHNT, CDR2 YYREEE (reference sequence). This CDR3 region has 16 residues. In DNA, the CDR3 is TGTGCCAGCAGCTTGGCCCTAGCAACTAGCACAGATACGCAGTATTTT. This encodes CASSLALATSTDTQYF.

The chain is built from TRBV5-5 and TRBJ1-2, with D perhaps matching TRBD1 (6 bases). The V gene lost 0 bases and the J gene lost 5 bases, with 14 bases spanning the gap. The germline V gene has CDR1 SGHKS and CDR2 YYEKEE (reference sequence). CDR3 size: 15 residues. The CDR3 loop is CASSLASGAWYGYTF. In nucleotides, the CDR3 is TGTGCCAGCAGCTTGGCCTCAGGGGCTTGGTATGGCTACACCTTC.

This sequence joins TRBV28 and TRBJ2-1; TRBD2 aligns across 11 bases. The CDR3 contains 16 residues. V shed 5 bases, J shed 6 bases, and the junction held 9 bases outside the gene matches. The germline V gene encodes CDR1 MDHEN and CDR2 SYDVKM. CDR3 in amino acids: CASSEPGLAVLNEQFF. The DNA of the CDR3 is TGTGCCAGCAGTGAGCCGGGACTAGCGGTTCTCAATGAGCAGTTCTTC. The whole variable domain, filled in from reference TRBV28 and TRBJ2-1, reads DVKVTQSSRYLVKRTGEKVFLECVQDMDHENMFWYRQDPGLGLRLIYFSYDVKMKEKGDIPEGYSVSREKKERFSLILESASTNQTSMYLCASSEPGLAVLNEQFFGPGTRLTVL.

The chain has TRBV5-4 and TRBJ1-5; D perhaps matches TRBD1 (5 bases). The V gene lost 2 bases and the J gene lost 4 bases, with 10 bases spanning the gap. The germline V gene encodes CDR1 SGHNT and CDR2 YYREEE (reference sequence). The CDR3 loop spans 14 amino acids. CDR3 sequence reads: CASSFRDSNQPQHF. As DNA, the CDR3 is TGTGCCAGCAGCTTCCGGGACTCAAATCAGCCCCAGCATTTT.

The chain couples TRBV10-3 to TRBJ2-7; 12 nucleotides agree with TRBD1. CDR3 length equals 15 residues. Germline V gives CDR1 ENHRY, CDR2 SYGVKD. V lost 3 bases to trimming and J lost 4 bases; unmatched junction nucleotides: 4. The DNA of the CDR3 is TGTGCCATCAGTGATCCGGGACAGGGGGCTTACGAGCAGTACTTC. Protein sequence: CAISDPGQGAYEQYF.

The V call is TRBV28, the J call TRBJ2-5; D is possibly TRBD2 (5 bases). This CDR3 is built from 15 residues. V lost 3 bases to trimming and J lost 2 bases, with 13 bases between them. Germline V CDR1 and CDR2: MDHEN, SYDVKM. CDR3 nucleotides: TGTGCCAGCAGTTTTGGGCTAGCCATTCAAGAGACCCAGTACTTC. Its translation is CASSFGLAIQETQYF.

The rearrangement links TRBV27 to TRBJ2-7; D is uncertain. The germline gives CDR1 MNHEY, CDR2 SMNVEV (reference sequence). Trimming took off 2 bases at V and 6 bases at J, with 17 bases between the two ends. The CDR3 extends over 15 amino acids. The CDR3 region has the DNA TGTGCCAGCAGTTTAAGGCTGACTTTCCCCACCGAGCAGTACTTC. Its translation: CASSLRLTFPTEQYF.

This clone was recorded a few times. V gene TRBV4-2 combines with J gene TRBJ2-1; no clear D gene. This CDR3 region has 13 residues. V shed 0 bases and J shed 9 bases, with 9 bases lying between them. Looked up from germline, CDR1 is LGHNA and CDR2 is YNFKEQ. The CDR3 spells CASSQEVVGEQFF. CDR3 DNA: TGTGCCAGCAGCCAAGAGGTCGTGGGTGAGCAGTTCTTC.

Worth noting for this clone: The same CDR3 can be traced to other DNA sequences in this sample. The rearrangement joins TRBV29-1 to TRBJ2-3, with 11 bases identical to TRBD2. Germline-derived CDR1 and CDR2 are SQVTM and ANQGSEA. The CDR3 covers 13 residues. J was trimmed by 3 bases and V by 6 bases; bases with no gene match: 2. CDR3 amino acids: CSVGTSGTDTQYF. Here the CDR3 DNA reads TGCAGCGTGGGGACTAGCGGTACAGATACGCAGTATTTT.

This rearrangement joins TRBV18 to TRBJ2-1, with 7 bases identical to TRBD1. This CDR3 has 15 residues. CDR1 and CDR2 from the germline V gene are KGHSH and LQKENI. Unmatched junction bases numbered 6, after V lost 3 bases and J lost 4 bases. DNA for the CDR3: TGTGCCAGCTCACCGTTGACAGGGTTTTACAATGAGCAGTTCTTC. Translated, it gives CASSPLTGFYNEQFF.

At least ten counts were recorded for this clone. The chain combines TRBV7-6 with TRBJ2-2, with 9 bases matching TRBD2. In germline, CDR1 is SGHVS, CDR2 FNYEAQ. CDR3 length: 17 residues. V shed 1 base, J shed 6 bases, and the junction held 9 bases outside the gene matches. The CDR3 here is CASSLGFSGLAAGELFF. CDR3 bases: TGTGCCAGCAGCTTAGGTTTCTCGGGACTAGCAGCCGGGGAGCTGTTTTTT.

V usage is TRBV12-5 and J usage is TRBJ2-5; TRBD2 matches at 12 bases. The CDR3 is 17 amino acids. Losses at the gene ends were 1 base for V and 3 bases for J; bases not matched to a gene: 6. Looked up from germline, CDR1 is LGHNT and CDR2 is FRNRAP. Written as DNA, the CDR3 is TGTGCTAGTGGTTTGGCCCTCCGACTAGCGGGAGAAGAGACCCAGTACTTC. It is translated as CASGLALRLAGEETQYF.